These 24 T cell receptor beta chains were sequenced from one sample in a study of blood T cell repertoires in COVID-19. TCRdb keeps only in-frame clones here, not all; method: immunoSEQ multiplex PCR. In the table there are about 75,000 clones, roughly 90% of which are singletons. Material: peripheral blood. The receptor set was obtained from a man older than 75 with COVID-19, enrolled during active disease.

This clone was seen a single time. This chain links TRBV5-5 with TRBJ2-7; D not resolved. This CDR3 comprises 12 residues. With 0 bases removed from V and 6 bases from J, the gap between germline ends came to 7 bases. The germline V gene has CDR1 SGHKS and CDR2 YYEKEE (reference sequence). CDR3 sequence: CASSLAVSEQYF. CDR3 in DNA: TGTGCCAGCAGCTTGGCGGTGTCCGAGCAGTACTTC.

The rearrangement joins TRBV7-3 to TRBJ2-3; TRBD2 matches at 10 bases. With V trimmed by 6 bases and J by 6 bases, 15 bases remained unmatched. The V gene's germline CDR1 is SGHTA and CDR2 FQGTGA. This CDR3 comprises 17 residues. CDR3 coding DNA: TGTGCCAGCAGTCCTCCAAGTAGCGGGGGGCGTGGGGATACGCAGTATTTT. It specifies CASSPPSSGGRGDTQYF. Based on the CDR3 plus reference TRBV7-3 and TRBJ2-3, the full variable domain is GAGVSQTPSNKVTEKGKYVELRCDPISGHTALYWYRQSLGQGPEFLIYFQGTGAADDSGLPNDRFFAVRPEGSVSTLKIQRTERGDSAVYLCASSPPSSGGRGDTQYFGPGTRLTVL.

The rearrangement links TRBV6-5 to TRBJ1-4, with TRBD1 matching over 7 bases. The CDR3 sequence is 16 residues long. Trimming took 4 bases from V and 0 from J; bases not matched to a gene: 5. CDR1 is MNHEY, CDR2 SVGAGI, per germline. CDR3 bases: TGTGCCAGCAGTTCTCGGACAGGCGCAACTAATGAAAAACTGTTTTTT. It specifies CASSSRTGATNEKLFF.

The table lists this clone with a few counts. V gene TRBV5-6 combines with J gene TRBJ2-3, with 9 bases identical to TRBD2. This CDR3 is 15 amino acids long. The J segment lost 5 bases and the V segment lost 4 bases, leaving 8 bases of the junction unmatched. Germline V gene sequence: CDR1 SGHDT, CDR2 YYEEEE. The CDR3 nucleotides are TGTGCCAGCAGCCCACCGGGACTAGCTAAAGATACGCAGTATTTT. As protein: CASSPPGLAKDTQYF.

V usage is TRBV5-4 and J usage is TRBJ2-2; 12 nucleotides agree with TRBD2. J was trimmed by 6 bases and V by 1 base; bases with no gene match: 4. Germline V lookup: CDR1 SGHNT, CDR2 YYREEE (reference sequence). This CDR3 region has 16 residues. The CDR3 region is CASSLLAGGIAGELFF. CDR3 bases: TGTGCCAGCAGCTTGCTAGCGGGGGGGATTGCCGGGGAGCTGTTTTTT.

V usage is TRBV5-1 and J usage is TRBJ2-7; a weak D match, TRBD2 (5 bases). Germline lookup yields CDR1 SGHRS and CDR2 YFSETQ. Trimming cost V 4 bases and J 5 bases, with 19 bases left between them. The CDR3 is made up of 15 amino acids. The CDR3: CASSLRGLSSDEQYF. CDR3 DNA: TGCGCCAGCAGCCTACGCGGGTTATCGTCGGACGAGCAGTACTTC.

J is TRBJ2-2 and V is TRBV7-2, with D tentatively TRBD1 (5 bases). Trimming removed 5 bases from V and 5 bases from J, with 15 bases in between. CDR1 is SGHTA and CDR2 is FQGNSA in the germline V gene. This CDR3 region has 15 residues. The CDR3 bases are TGTGCCAGCAGCGCCAGGCAGGGTTGGACCGGGGAGCTGTTTTTT. Its translation is CASSARQGWTGELFF.

The chain couples TRBV6-5 to TRBJ2-3, with TRBD2 matching over 11 bases. The CDR3 runs 14 residues. Germline trimming cut 7 bases from V and 6 bases from J; bases unmatched to any gene: 6. Germline V gives CDR1 MNHEY, CDR2 SVGAGI. This chain's CDR3 is CASIAGGALDTQYF. The CDR3 DNA follows: TGTGCCAGCATAGCGGGGGGGGCTTTGGATACGCAGTATTTT.

This chain uses TRBV18 with TRBJ2-5; no definite D call. Germline V gene data show CDR1 as KGHSH and CDR2 as LQKENI. V shed 2 bases and J shed 5 bases, with 9 bases lying between them. This CDR3 is built from 13 residues. This CDR3 is CASSPSSIETQYF. DNA for the CDR3: TGTGCCAGCTCACCAAGCTCGATCGAGACCCAGTACTTC.

V gene TRBV3-1 (or the pseudogene TRBV3-2) combines with J gene TRBJ1-3; no reliable D call. V lost 4 bases, J lost 3 bases, and 10 bases lay in between. From germline, CDR1 is LGHDT and CDR2 YNNKEL (reference sequence). This CDR3 is built from 14 residues. The CDR3 loop reads CASSPRGGGNTIYF. CDR3 coding DNA: TGTGCCAGCAGCCCGCGAGGTGGTGGAAACACCATATATTTT.

The genes are TRBV15 and TRBJ1-6; 7 nucleotides align to TRBD1. CDR1 is LNHNV, CDR2 YYDKDF, per germline (reference sequence). V lost 0 bases to trimming and J lost 4 bases; unmatched junction nucleotides: 15. The CDR3 length is 20 residues. In DNA, the CDR3 is TGTGCCACCAGCAGAGATGGCAGGGGGAGCCCCTACCTTTATAATTCACCCCTCCACTTT. This translates into CATSRDGRGSPYLYNSPLHF.

The gene calls are TRBV24-1 and TRBJ2-3, with a tentative D call TRBD1 (5 bases). The germline V gene has CDR1 KGHDR and CDR2 SFDVKD. The CDR3 spans 16 residues. Deletions cut 5 bases from V and 3 bases from J, with 17 bases between. The CDR3 region has the DNA TGTGCCACCAGTGTTACAGGAGAGGAATGGACAGATACGCAGTATTTT. Translation gives CATSVTGEEWTDTQYF.

The J gene is TRBJ1-4, the V gene TRBV18; D is unresolved. This CDR3 has 15 amino acids. Germline V lookup: CDR1 KGHSH, CDR2 LQKENI. V was cut by 5 bases and J by 8 bases, with 18 bases left in between. The CDR3 is CASSMGPSAKEKLFF. For the CDR3, the DNA is TGTGCCAGCTCAATGGGCCCGTCAGCCAAGGAAAAACTGTTTTTT. The full variable domain, its missing parts supplied by reference TRBV18 and TRBJ1-4, is NAGVMQNPRHLVRRRGQEARLRCSPMKGHSHVYWYRQLPEEGLKFMVYLQKENIIDESGMPKERFSAEFPKEGPSILRIQQVVRGDSAAYFCASSMGPSAKEKLFFGSGTQLSVL.

About this clone: The same CDR3 also results from other DNA sequences found in this sample. The V and J genes are TRBV6-5 and TRBJ1-5; 8 bases fit TRBD1. CDR3 length equals 14 residues. The V and J ends lost 5 bases and 7 bases, in that order; junction bases with no gene match: 7. The V gene's germline CDR1 is MNHEY and CDR2 SVGAGI. The CDR3 sequence is CASSRDRGGQPQHF. Here the CDR3 DNA reads TGTGCCAGCAGTCGCGACAGGGGTGGACAGCCCCAGCATTTT.

The V and J genes are TRBV14 and TRBJ2-1; TRBD2 aligns across 12 bases. V lost 0 bases and J lost 5; bases outside the gene matches: 5. The germline V gene encodes CDR1 SGHDN and CDR2 FVKESK. This CDR3 comprises 17 residues. In DNA, the CDR3 is TGTGCCAGCAGCCAAGAAGGACTAGCGGGGTATAACAATGAGCAGTTCTTC. Protein product: CASSQEGLAGYNNEQFF.

The CDR3: CASSDPGQGRNQPQHF. The CDR3 nucleotides read TGTGCCAGTAGTGATCCGGGACAGGGGCGGAATCAGCCCCAGCATTTT. The chain recombines TRBV19 with TRBJ1-5; 10 bases line up with TRBD1. The CDR3 totals 16 residues. Trimming at V came to 5 bases and at J to 4 bases, leaving 8 bases not matched to a gene. CDR1 LNHDA and CDR2 SQIVND come from the germline V gene (reference sequence).

This chain connects TRBV28 to TRBJ1-2; 8 bases fit TRBD1. Germline CDR1 MDHEN, CDR2 SYDVKM. The CDR3 is 15 amino acids. Germline trimming cut 5 bases from V and 4 bases from J; bases unmatched to any gene: 9. DNA of the CDR3: TGTGCCAGCAGTGTACCGGGACAGGAGGGCTATGGCTACACCTTC. This translates into CASSVPGQEGYGYTF.

The chain uses TRBV9 and TRBJ2-5; 7 bases map to TRBD2. The CDR3 extends over 15 amino acids. The germline V gene has CDR1 SGDLS and CDR2 YYNGEE. J lost 5 bases, V lost 4 bases, and 11 bases had no gene match. The DNA of the CDR3 is TGTGCCAGCAGCTCACGGGGCGGGGGAACCGAGACCCAGTACTTC. Its protein product is CASSSRGGGTETQYF.

This chain's CDR3 is CASSEDLRDSPLHF. The CDR3 DNA reads as TGTGCCAGCAGCGAGGATCTCAGGGATTCACCCCTCCACTTT. The chain carries TRBV9 and TRBJ1-6; D is possibly TRBD1 (5 bases). Trimming cost V 3 bases and J 8 bases, with 12 bases left between them. The germline gives CDR1 SGDLS, CDR2 YYNGEE. The CDR3 covers 14 residues.

The rearrangement joins TRBV7-2 to TRBJ2-3; no clear D gene. The length of the CDR3 is 15 residues. Deletions cut 1 base from V and 0 bases from J, with 8 bases between. From germline, CDR1 is SGHTA and CDR2 FQGNSA. The CDR3 protein is CASSLVATSTDTQYF. The CDR3 DNA follows: TGTGCCAGCAGCTTAGTTGCGACTAGCACAGATACGCAGTATTTT.

The V gene is TRBV6-5, the J gene TRBJ2-3, with D unresolved. The CDR3 is made up of 12 amino acids. Germline CDR1 is MNHEY and CDR2 is SVGAGI. V dropped 7 bases and J dropped 6 bases, with 11 bases sitting between them. CDR3 nucleotide sequence: TGTGCCAGCACCTCCCGCGAGGATACGCAGTATTTT. This sequence encodes CASTSREDTQYF.

The chain is built from TRBV10-2 and TRBJ2-5; TRBD2 aligns across 8 bases. J gave up 5 bases and V 5 bases, and 4 bases lay outside the gene matches. CDR3 length: 13 amino acids. The germline V gene encodes CDR1 WSHSY and CDR2 SAAADI. This chain's CDR3 is CASSPGGLETQYF. DNA of the CDR3: TGCGCCAGCAGTCCGGGGGGGCTGGAGACCCAGTACTTC.

This sequence joins TRBV5-1 and TRBJ1-1, with 10 bases identical to TRBD1. After removal of 4 bases from V and 4 bases from J, the junction contained 10 bases not matched to a gene. Germline CDR1 and CDR2: SGHRS and YFSETQ. This CDR3 spans 16 amino acids. This CDR3 reads CASSGTGTGDPTEAFF. The CDR3 DNA sequence: TGCGCCAGCAGCGGGACTGGGACAGGGGATCCCACTGAAGCTTTCTTT.

In nucleotides, the CDR3 is TGTGCCAGCAGTGGGCATAAGACCGGGGAGCTGTTTTTT. Amino acid sequence: CASSGHKTGELFF. This chain links TRBV5-4 with TRBJ2-2; D not certain. The germline V gene encodes CDR1 SGHNT and CDR2 YYREEE (reference sequence). With 5 bases removed from V and 5 bases from J, the gap between germline ends came to 10 bases. CDR3 length: 13 residues.